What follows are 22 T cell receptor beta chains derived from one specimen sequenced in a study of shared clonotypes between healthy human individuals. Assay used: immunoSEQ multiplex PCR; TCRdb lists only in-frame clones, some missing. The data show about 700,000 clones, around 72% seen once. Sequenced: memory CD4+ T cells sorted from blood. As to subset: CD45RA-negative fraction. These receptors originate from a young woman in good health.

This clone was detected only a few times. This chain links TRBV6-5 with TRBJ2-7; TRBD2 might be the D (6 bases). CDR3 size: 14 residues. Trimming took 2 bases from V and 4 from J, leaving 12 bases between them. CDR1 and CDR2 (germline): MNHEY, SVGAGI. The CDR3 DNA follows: TGTGCCAGCAGTTACGACGGGAGTCGTTACGAGCAGTACTTC. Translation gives CASSYDGSRYEQYF.

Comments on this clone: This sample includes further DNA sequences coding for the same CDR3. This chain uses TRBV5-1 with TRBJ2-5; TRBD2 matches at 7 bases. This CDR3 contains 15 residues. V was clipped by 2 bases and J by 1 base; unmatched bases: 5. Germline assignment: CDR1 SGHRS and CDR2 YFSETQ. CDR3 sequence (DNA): TGCGCCAGCAGCTTAACGGGACTACCCCAAGAGACCCAGTACTTC. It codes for CASSLTGLPQETQYF.

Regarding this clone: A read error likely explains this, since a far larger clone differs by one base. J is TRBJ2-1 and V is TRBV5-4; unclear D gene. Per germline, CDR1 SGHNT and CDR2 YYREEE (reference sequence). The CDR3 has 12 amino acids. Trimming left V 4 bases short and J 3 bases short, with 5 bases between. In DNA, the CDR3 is TGTGCCAGCAGCGTGGACTACAATGAGCAGTTCTTC. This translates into CASSVDYNEQFF.

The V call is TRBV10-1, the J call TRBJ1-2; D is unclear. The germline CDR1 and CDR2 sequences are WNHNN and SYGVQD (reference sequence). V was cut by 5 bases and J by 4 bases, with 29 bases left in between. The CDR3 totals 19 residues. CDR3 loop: CASSLGDVGSEGPPYGYTF. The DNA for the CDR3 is TGCGCCAGCAGTCTTGGAGACGTGGGATCGGAAGGGCCTCCCTATGGCTACACCTTC.

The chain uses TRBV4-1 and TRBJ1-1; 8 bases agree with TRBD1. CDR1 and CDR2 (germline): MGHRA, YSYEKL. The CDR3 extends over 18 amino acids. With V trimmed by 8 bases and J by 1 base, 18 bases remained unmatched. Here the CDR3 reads CASALSGQDPKGNTEAFF. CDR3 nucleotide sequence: TGCGCCAGCGCACTCTCGGGACAGGACCCCAAGGGGAACACTGAAGCTTTCTTT.

The DNA of the CDR3 is TGCGCCAGCAGCCTTGGGGCTATCTCCTACGAGCAGTACTTC. Protein: CASSLGAISYEQYF. The chain employs TRBV5-1 and TRBJ2-7, with TRBD1 as a possible D gene (5 bases). V was clipped by 4 bases and J by 0 bases, with 11 bases between them. The germline V gene encodes CDR1 SGHRS and CDR2 YFSETQ. The CDR3 runs to 14 residues. Together with reference TRBV5-1 and TRBJ2-7, the CDR3 gives the full variable domain: KAGVTQTPRYLIKTRGQQVTLSCSPISGHRSVSWYQQTPGQGLQFLFEYFSETQRNKGNFPGRFSGRQFSNSRSEMNVSTLELGDSALYLCASSLGAISYEQYFGPGTRLTVT.

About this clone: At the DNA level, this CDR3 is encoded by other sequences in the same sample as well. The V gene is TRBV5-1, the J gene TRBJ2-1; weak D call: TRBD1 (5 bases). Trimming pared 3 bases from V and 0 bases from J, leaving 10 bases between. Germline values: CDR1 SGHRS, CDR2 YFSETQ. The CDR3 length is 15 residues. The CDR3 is CASSSDSSSYNEQFF. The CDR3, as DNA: TGCGCCAGCAGCTCCGACAGCTCCTCCTACAATGAGCAGTTCTTC.

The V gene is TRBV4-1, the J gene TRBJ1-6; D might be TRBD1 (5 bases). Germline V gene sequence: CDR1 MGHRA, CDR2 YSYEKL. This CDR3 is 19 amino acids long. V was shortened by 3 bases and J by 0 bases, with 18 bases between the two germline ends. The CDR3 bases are TGCGCCAGCAGCCACGATGGGGGTAGAGAGGGCTCCTATAATTCACCCCTCCACTTT. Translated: CASSHDGGREGSYNSPLHF.

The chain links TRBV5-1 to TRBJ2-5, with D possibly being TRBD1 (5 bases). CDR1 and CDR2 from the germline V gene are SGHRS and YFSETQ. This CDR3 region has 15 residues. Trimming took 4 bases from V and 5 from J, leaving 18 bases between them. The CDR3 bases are TGCGCCAGCAGCCAAGGGGCACAGAGCCCGGAGACCCAGTACTTC. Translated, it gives CASSQGAQSPETQYF. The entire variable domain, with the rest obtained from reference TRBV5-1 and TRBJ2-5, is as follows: KAGVTQTPRYLIKTRGQQVTLSCSPISGHRSVSWYQQTPGQGLQFLFEYFSETQRNKGNFPGRFSGRQFSNSRSEMNVSTLELGDSALYLCASSQGAQSPETQYFGPGTRLLVL.

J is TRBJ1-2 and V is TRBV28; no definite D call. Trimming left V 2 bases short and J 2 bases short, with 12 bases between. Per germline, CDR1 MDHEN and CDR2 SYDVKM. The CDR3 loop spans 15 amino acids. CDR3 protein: CASSLRPVPNYGYTF. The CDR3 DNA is TGTGCCAGCAGTTTACGGCCGGTTCCCAACTATGGCTACACCTTC.

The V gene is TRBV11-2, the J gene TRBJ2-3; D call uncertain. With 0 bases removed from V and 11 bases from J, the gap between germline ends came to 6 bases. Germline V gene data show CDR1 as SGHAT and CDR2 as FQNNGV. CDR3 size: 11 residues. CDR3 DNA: TGTGCCAGCAGCTTAGAACTAAGGCAGTATTTT. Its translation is CASSLELRQYF. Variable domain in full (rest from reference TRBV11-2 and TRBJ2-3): EAGVAQSPRYKIIEKRQSVAFWCNPISGHATLYWYQQILGQGPKLLIQFQNNGVVDDSQLPKDRFSAERLKGVDSTLKIQPAKLEDSAVYLCASSLELRQYFGPGTRLTVL.

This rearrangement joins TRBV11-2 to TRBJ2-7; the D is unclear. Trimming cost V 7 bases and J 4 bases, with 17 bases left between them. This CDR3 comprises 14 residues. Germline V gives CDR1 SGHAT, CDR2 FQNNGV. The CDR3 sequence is CASNPLRGLYEQYF. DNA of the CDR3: TGTGCCAGCAACCCCCTCCGTGGCCTTTACGAGCAGTACTTC.

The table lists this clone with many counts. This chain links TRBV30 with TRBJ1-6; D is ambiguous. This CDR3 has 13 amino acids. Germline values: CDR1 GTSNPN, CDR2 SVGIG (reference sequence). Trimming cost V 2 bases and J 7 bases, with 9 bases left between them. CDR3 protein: CAWSLQSNSPLHF. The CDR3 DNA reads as TGTGCCTGGAGTTTACAGAGCAATTCACCCCTCCACTTT.

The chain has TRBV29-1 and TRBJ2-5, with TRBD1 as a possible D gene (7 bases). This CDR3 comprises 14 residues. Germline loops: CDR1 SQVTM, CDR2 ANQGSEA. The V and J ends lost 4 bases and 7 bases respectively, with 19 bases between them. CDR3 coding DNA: TGCAGCGTTGCACAGGGGAACTCGGAGGGGACCCAGTACTTC. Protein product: CSVAQGNSEGTQYF. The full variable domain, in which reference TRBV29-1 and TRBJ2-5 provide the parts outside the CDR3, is SAVISQKPSRDICQRGTSLTIQCQVDSQVTMMFWYRQQPGQSLTLIATANQGSEATYESGFVIDKFPISRPNLTFSTLTVSNMSPEDSSIYLCSVAQGNSEGTQYFGPGTRLLVL.

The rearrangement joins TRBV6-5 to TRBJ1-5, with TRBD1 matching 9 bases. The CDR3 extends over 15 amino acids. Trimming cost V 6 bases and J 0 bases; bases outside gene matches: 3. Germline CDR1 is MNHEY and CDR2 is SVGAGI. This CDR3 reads CASRRTGDSNQPQHF. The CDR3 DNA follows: TGTGCCAGCAGACGGACAGGGGATAGCAATCAGCCCCAGCATTTT.

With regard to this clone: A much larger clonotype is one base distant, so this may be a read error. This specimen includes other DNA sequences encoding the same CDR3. CDR3 sequence: CASSRTGSSYEQYF. CDR3 sequence (DNA): TGTGCCAGCAGTAGGACAGGGAGCTCCTACGAGCAGTACTTC. This chain links TRBV27 with TRBJ2-7; 8 bases are shared with TRBD1. Germline loops: CDR1 MNHEY, CDR2 SMNVEV (reference sequence). The CDR3 loop spans 14 amino acids. V shed 5 bases, J shed 0 bases, and the junction held 3 bases outside the gene matches.

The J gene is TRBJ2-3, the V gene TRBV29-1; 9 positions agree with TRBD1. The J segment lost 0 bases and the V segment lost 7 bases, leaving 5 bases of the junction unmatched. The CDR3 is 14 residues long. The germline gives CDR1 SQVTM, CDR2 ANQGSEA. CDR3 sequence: CSARTGASTDTQYF. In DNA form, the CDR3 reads TGCAGCGCCAGGACAGGGGCCAGCACAGATACGCAGTATTTT.

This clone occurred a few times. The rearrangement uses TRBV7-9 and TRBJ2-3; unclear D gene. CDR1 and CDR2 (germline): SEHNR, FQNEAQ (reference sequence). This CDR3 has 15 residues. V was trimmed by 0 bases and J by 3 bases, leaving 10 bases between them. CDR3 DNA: TGTGCCAGCAGCTTAGCGGAGCAAGGGACAGATACGCAGTATTTT. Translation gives CASSLAEQGTDTQYF.

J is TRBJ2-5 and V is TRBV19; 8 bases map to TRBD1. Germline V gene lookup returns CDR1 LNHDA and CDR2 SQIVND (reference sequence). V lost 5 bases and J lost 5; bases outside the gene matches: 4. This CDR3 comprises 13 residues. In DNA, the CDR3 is TGTGCCAGTAGTCCGGACAGGGATGAGACCCAGTACTTC. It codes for CASSPDRDETQYF.

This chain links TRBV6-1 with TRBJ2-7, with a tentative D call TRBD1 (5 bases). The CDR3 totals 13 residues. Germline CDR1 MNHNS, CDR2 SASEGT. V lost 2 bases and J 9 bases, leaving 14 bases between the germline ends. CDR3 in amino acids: CASSETGPISQYF. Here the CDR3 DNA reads TGTGCCAGCAGTGAAACAGGCCCCATCTCGCAGTACTTC.

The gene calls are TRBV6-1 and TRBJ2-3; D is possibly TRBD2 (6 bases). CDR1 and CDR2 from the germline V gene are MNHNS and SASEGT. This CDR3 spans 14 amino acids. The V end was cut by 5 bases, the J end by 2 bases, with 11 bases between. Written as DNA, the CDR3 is TGTGCCAGCAGTTGGGCGGGATTCACAGATACGCAGTATTTT. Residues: CASSWAGFTDTQYF.

The CDR3 reads CASSSVDRRETQYF. CDR3 DNA: TGTGCCAGCAGTTCCGTGGACAGGAGGGAGACCCAGTACTTC. The V gene is TRBV27, the J gene TRBJ2-5; TRBD1 matches at 7 bases. The CDR3 extends over 14 amino acids. V dropped 4 bases and J dropped 5; count of bases not matched to a gene: 7. CDR1 is MNHEY, CDR2 SMNVEV, per germline (reference sequence).